The 25 T cell receptor beta chains listed next were all sequenced from one sample in a study of blood T cell repertoires in COVID-19. The assay was immunoSEQ multiplex PCR, and TCRdb's table has in-frame clones only and misses some. The sample lists 200,000 to 250,000 clones, 87% seen once, with 9.5% to 14% in the top ten. The sample taken for sequencing was PBMCs or T cells enriched from blood (not recorded which). The receptors shown here come from a man in his thirties or forties who had recovered from COVID-19.

This rearrangement joins TRBV11-2 to TRBJ2-1; TRBD2 aligns across 10 bases. CDR3 length: 15 residues. The V gene's germline CDR1 is SGHAT and CDR2 FQNNGV. The V gene end was trimmed by 6 bases and the J gene end by 6 bases; junction bases not matched to a gene: 8. CDR3 protein: CASSPSGGASNEQFF. The CDR3 nucleotides read TGTGCCAGCAGTCCGAGCGGGGGGGCTAGCAATGAGCAGTTCTTC.

The genes are TRBV6-4 and TRBJ1-1; 9 bases are a match to TRBD1. CDR1 and CDR2 from the germline V gene are MRHNA and SNTAGT. There are 19 residues in the CDR3. J lost 2 bases, V lost 4 bases, and 17 bases had no gene match. The CDR3 region has the DNA TGTGCCAGCAGTGGACAGGACAGGGGTCCGAGAGAGAAAAACACTGAAGCTTTCTTT. This encodes CASSGQDRGPREKNTEAFF.

This chain uses TRBV5-8 with TRBJ1-1, with a possible D match to TRBD1 (5 bases). This CDR3 spans 16 amino acids. CDR1 is SGHTS, CDR2 YDEGEE, per germline. V lost 0 bases, J lost 5 bases, and 17 bases lay in between. The CDR3 loop is CASSLAISQGSTEAFF. CDR3 nucleotides: TGTGCCAGCAGCTTGGCCATTAGTCAGGGCTCGACTGAAGCTTTCTTT.

This rearrangement joins TRBV5-4 to TRBJ2-6, with D possibly being TRBD1 (6 bases). Trimming stripped 7 bases from V and 1 base from J, with 15 bases between. Germline loops: CDR1 SGHNT, CDR2 YYREEE (reference sequence). This CDR3 comprises 16 residues. The CDR3 nucleotides read TGTGCCAGCGGAAAACAGGGCAGTTCTGGGGCCAACGTCCTGACTTTC. The encoded protein is CASGKQGSSGANVLTF.

The CDR3 nucleotides are TGTGCCAGCTCCCTAGACGCAAGCTCCTATAATTCACCCCTCCACTTT. The encoded protein is CASSLDASSYNSPLHF. The genes are TRBV18 and TRBJ1-6, with D unresolved. The V and J ends lost 6 bases and 0 bases respectively, with 12 bases between them. Germline CDR1 reads KGHSH; CDR2 reads LQKENI. The CDR3 is 16 amino acids.

This clone was picked up a small number of times. The rearrangement uses TRBV6-5 and TRBJ2-4, with 10 bases aligning to TRBD1. Germline CDR1 MNHEY, CDR2 SVGAGI. Unmatched junction bases numbered 11, after V lost 10 bases and J lost 8 bases. The CDR3 has 14 residues. The CDR3 coding sequence is TGTGCCACCAGAACCCGGGACAGGGGACACATTCAGTACTTC. Amino acid sequence: CATRTRDRGHIQYF.

This clone was seen a handful of times. The V call is TRBV5-4, the J call TRBJ2-7, with 8 bases aligning to TRBD2. CDR1 and CDR2 from the germline V gene are SGHNT and YYREEE (reference sequence). J lost 3 bases, V lost 8 bases, and 7 bases had no gene match. The CDR3 has 13 amino acids. The CDR3 protein is CASSSGGYYEQYF. The CDR3 coding sequence is TGTGCCAGTTCGTCGGGGGGGTACTACGAGCAGTACTTC.

This clone showed up just once. The chain employs TRBV24-1 and TRBJ2-3; tentatively, D is TRBD2 (6 bases). Germline lookup yields CDR1 KGHDR and CDR2 SFDVKD. The CDR3 loop spans 16 amino acids. The ends were cut back, 4 bases at V and 8 bases at J, with 21 bases in the middle. In DNA form, the CDR3 reads TGTGCCACCAGTGACTCGGCGGGACCCTCCGACGGTACGCAGTATTTT. Translating gives CATSDSAGPSDGTQYF.

J is TRBJ1-2 and V is TRBV28; D call uncertain. From germline, CDR1 is MDHEN and CDR2 SYDVKM. The CDR3 is made up of 12 amino acids. Trimming took off 2 bases at V and 6 bases at J, with 7 bases between the two ends. The DNA for the CDR3 is TGTGCCAGCAGTTTAAGCCAAAATGGCTACACCTTC. It translates to CASSLSQNGYTF.

The chain combines TRBV19 with TRBJ2-7, with 7 bases fitting TRBD1. Germline-derived CDR1 and CDR2 are LNHDA and SQIVND (reference sequence). The CDR3 contains 15 residues. V was pared by 2 bases and J by 4 bases, with 8 bases of the junction left unmatched. The CDR3 DNA reads TGTGCCAGTAGTATAATGGGACAGCCTTATTACGAGCAGTACTTC. Translation gives CASSIMGQPYYEQYF.

J is TRBJ2-1 and V is TRBV21-1; the D call of TRBD2 is as the table states it, not checked on the DNA. TRBV21-1 corresponds to a pseudogene. The CDR3 runs 14 residues. The CDR3 spells CASSLAGLYNEQFF. The CDR3, as DNA: TGTGCCAGCAGCCTAGCGGGACTCTACAATGAGCAGTTCTTC.

The gene calls are TRBV29-1 and TRBJ2-7; D perhaps matches TRBD1 (5 bases). The germline V and J ends were trimmed by 4 bases and 5 bases, with 12 bases remaining between them. CDR3 length: 12 residues. Germline V gives CDR1 SQVTM, CDR2 ANQGSEA. The CDR3 loop is CSVVKGINEQYF. The CDR3 DNA reads TGCAGCGTTGTAAAGGGGATCAACGAGCAGTACTTC.

The chain couples TRBV19 to TRBJ1-6; 8 nucleotides agree with TRBD1. The V segment lost 3 bases and the J segment 10 bases; nucleotides outside the gene matches: 8. CDR3 length: 15 amino acids. The V gene's germline CDR1 is LNHDA and CDR2 SQIVND (reference sequence). DNA of the CDR3: TGTGCCAGTAGTATCCGACGGACAGGGTACTCACCCCTCCACTTT. This encodes CASSIRRTGYSPLHF. The full variable domain, rest sourced from reference TRBV19 and TRBJ1-6, is DGGITQSPKYLFRKEGQNVTLSCEQNLNHDAMYWYRQDPGQGLRLIYYSQIVNDFQKGDIAEGYSVSREKKESFPLTVTSAQKNPTAFYLCASSIRRTGYSPLHFGNGTRLTVT.

V and J are TRBV7-9 and TRBJ2-1, with 11 positions matching TRBD2. With 2 bases clipped from V and 4 bases from J, the junction kept 1 base outside the gene matches. The V gene's germline CDR1 is SEHNR and CDR2 FQNEAQ (reference sequence). This CDR3 spans 15 amino acids. The CDR3 spells CASSLLAGGYNEQFF. The CDR3 DNA sequence: TGTGCCAGCAGCTTACTAGCGGGGGGATACAATGAGCAGTTCTTC.

The chain carries TRBV7-8 and TRBJ2-7, with TRBD1 matching over 7 bases. In germline, CDR1 is SGHVS, CDR2 FQNEAQ. The CDR3 length is 15 residues. V lost 5 bases to trimming and J lost 4 bases; unmatched junction nucleotides: 11. The CDR3 nucleotides are TGTGCCAGCAGCCTAACGACAGGGATAGGATACGAGCAGTACTTC. Translating gives CASSLTTGIGYEQYF.

This clone occurred a few times. The V gene is TRBV7-4, the J gene TRBJ2-7, with D perhaps TRBD2 (5 bases). V shed 3 bases and J shed 5 bases, with 14 bases lying between them. From germline, CDR1 is SGHVT and CDR2 SQSDAQ. The CDR3 is 14 amino acids. CDR3 nucleotides: TGTGCCAGCAGCTTTCTCCGGGAAGGGCACGAGCAGTACTTC. It encodes CASSFLREGHEQYF.

In its sample, this clone was seen a few times. V and J are TRBV6-2 or TRBV6-3 and TRBJ2-7, with 7 positions matching TRBD1. This CDR3 has 16 amino acids. V trimming: 3 bases; J trimming: 2 bases; junction bases outside the gene matches: 10. Per germline, CDR1 MNHEY and CDR2 SVGEGT. The CDR3, as DNA: TGTGCCAGCAGTTATCGAGGACAGGCCTTAACCTACGAGCAGTACTTC. It yields the protein CASSYRGQALTYEQYF.

This chain joins TRBV7-9 and TRBJ2-1; 8 nucleotides match TRBD2. The CDR3 contains 15 residues. Germline-derived CDR1 and CDR2 are SEHNR and FQNEAQ (reference sequence). Trimming cost V 3 bases and J 8 bases; bases outside gene matches: 9. Written as DNA, the CDR3 is TGTGCCAGCAGCTTGGTAGCGGGGCTAATCGATGAGCAGTTCTTC. Its protein product is CASSLVAGLIDEQFF.

Here the CDR3 DNA reads TGCGCCAGCACCGAGGCCGGGAGACTTGAAGCTTTCTTT. Amino acids: CASTEAGRLEAFF. V gene TRBV5-1 combines with J gene TRBJ1-1; D is unclear. Germline values: CDR1 SGHRS, CDR2 YFSETQ. This CDR3 has 13 amino acids. V was shortened by 6 bases and J by 7 bases, with 16 bases between the two germline ends.

V gene TRBV30 combines with J gene TRBJ2-1; 10 nucleotides line up with TRBD2. Trimming removed 0 bases from V and 9 bases from J; junction bases left unmatched: 5. The CDR3 is made up of 14 amino acids. Germline lookup yields CDR1 GTSNPN and CDR2 SVGIG (reference sequence). DNA of the CDR3: TGTGCCTGGAGTGTCCCTCGACTAGCGGGTGAGCAGTTCTTC. This encodes CAWSVPRLAGEQFF.

V gene TRBV27 combines with J gene TRBJ2-7; 7 bases agree with TRBD2. J gave up 6 bases and V 5 bases, and 10 bases lay outside the gene matches. The CDR3 is 14 residues long. Germline V gene data show CDR1 as MNHEY and CDR2 as SMNVEV (reference sequence). This chain's CDR3 is CASSPQGGRREQYF. The CDR3, as DNA: TGTGCCAGCAGTCCTCAGGGAGGGAGGCGCGAGCAGTACTTC.

The chain combines TRBV27 with TRBJ2-5; D not resolved. Germline CDR1 and CDR2: MNHEY and SMNVEV (reference sequence). V was pared by 0 bases and J by 5 bases, with 7 bases between. This CDR3 has 13 amino acids. The CDR3 sequence: CASSLSAWETQYF. DNA of the CDR3: TGTGCCAGCAGTTTATCGGCATGGGAGACCCAGTACTTC.

V and J are TRBV4-3 and TRBJ1-4; 7 nucleotides align to TRBD1. The length of the CDR3 is 17 residues. The V and J ends lost 0 bases and 8 bases, in that order; junction bases with no gene match: 12. Germline V gene data show CDR1 as LGHNA and CDR2 as YSLEER. The CDR3 DNA is TGCGCCAGCAGCCAAGATTCAGGGGGGCGGATGAAAGAAAAACTGTTTTTT. This gives the protein CASSQDSGGRMKEKLFF.

The J gene is TRBJ1-1, the V gene TRBV6-2 or TRBV6-3, with 7 nucleotides matching TRBD1. The CDR3 length is 15 residues. V lost 2 bases to trimming and J lost 4 bases; unmatched junction nucleotides: 7. Germline lookup yields CDR1 MNHEY and CDR2 SVGEGT. As DNA, the CDR3 is TGTGCCAGCAGTTACGCAGGGGGTAGGGGCACTGAAGCTTTCTTT. As protein: CASSYAGGRGTEAFF.

The CDR3 bases are TGTGCCAGCAGTTTCCGAGATGGAAACACCATATATTTT. Translating gives CASSFRDGNTIYF. The chain has TRBV27 and TRBJ1-3; D not resolved. Trimming shortened V by 3 bases and J by 3 bases, and 6 bases separated the two germline ends. The CDR3 is made up of 13 amino acids. The germline V gene encodes CDR1 MNHEY and CDR2 SMNVEV (reference sequence).